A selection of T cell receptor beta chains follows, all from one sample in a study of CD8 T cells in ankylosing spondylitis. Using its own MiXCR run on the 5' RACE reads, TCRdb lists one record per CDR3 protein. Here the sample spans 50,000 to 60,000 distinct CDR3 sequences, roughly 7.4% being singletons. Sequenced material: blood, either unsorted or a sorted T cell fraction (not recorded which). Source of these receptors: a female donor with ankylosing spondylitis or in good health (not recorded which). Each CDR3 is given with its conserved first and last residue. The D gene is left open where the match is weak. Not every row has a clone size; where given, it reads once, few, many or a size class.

cdr3_nt: TGTGCCAGCAGCTACCAATTCTCCGGGGAGCTGTTTTTT
cdr3_aa: CASSYQFSGELFF
d_call: NA
v_call: TRBV7-8
clone_size: many
j_call: TRBJ2-2

cdr3_nt: TGCGCCAGCAGCTTGGGGCCAGCAACTAATGAAAAACTGTTTTTT
cdr3_aa: CASSLGPATNEKLFF
d_call: NA
v_call: TRBV5-1
clone_size: many
j_call: TRBJ1-4

cdr3_nt: TGTGCCAGCACCAAGGACAGGGGTAGACAGCCCCAGCATTTT
cdr3_aa: CASTKDRGRQPQHF
d_call: TRBD1
v_call: TRBV2
clone_size: many
j_call: TRBJ1-5

cdr3_nt: TGCGCCAGCAGCCAAGATCTGAACAGGGGGGACGAGACCCAGTACTTC
cdr3_aa: CASSQDLNRGDETQYF
d_call: TRBD1
v_call: TRBV4-3
clone_size: NA
j_call: TRBJ2-5

cdr3_nt: TGCGCCAGCAGCCAGGGTCGGACAGGGACTTACAATGAGCAGTTCTTC
cdr3_aa: CASSQGRTGTYNEQFF
d_call: TRBD1
v_call: TRBV4-3
clone_size: NA
j_call: TRBJ2-1

cdr3_nt: TGTGCCAGCTGCCGAAGGGGGCCAGATACGCAGTATTTT
cdr3_aa: CASCRRGPDTQYF
d_call: TRBD1
v_call: TRBV7-2
clone_size: NA
j_call: TRBJ2-3

cdr3_nt: TGCGCCACCTCCTACAGTTACACCGGGGAGCTGTTTTTT
cdr3_aa: CATSYSYTGELFF
d_call: NA
v_call: TRBV5-1
clone_size: many
j_call: TRBJ2-2

cdr3_nt: TGTGCCAGCAGACATCTAAGCGGGGACGACACAGATACGCAGTATTTT
cdr3_aa: CASRHLSGDDTDTQYF
d_call: TRBD2
v_call: TRBV5-5
clone_size: many
j_call: TRBJ2-3

cdr3_nt: TGCAGTGCTAGGCAACTAGCGGGGGGGCGTGTCGGGGAGCTGTTTTTT
cdr3_aa: CSARQLAGGRVGELFF
d_call: TRBD2
v_call: TRBV20-1
clone_size: many
j_call: TRBJ2-2

cdr3_nt: TGTGCCAGCAGCAGTCCGGGACAGGGCTTACAGCCCCAGCATTTT
cdr3_aa: CASSSPGQGLQPQHF
d_call: TRBD1
v_call: TRBV28
clone_size: many
j_call: TRBJ1-5

cdr3_nt: TGTGCCAGCAGCCAAGAGACTAGAAAGGCTAAAACCTACAATGAGCAGTTCTTC
cdr3_aa: CASSQETRKAKTYNEQFF
d_call: NA
v_call: TRBV3-1
clone_size: few
j_call: TRBJ2-1

cdr3_nt: TGCAGTGCTCGAGGACTGCCAGATACGCAGTATTTT
cdr3_aa: CSARGLPDTQYF
d_call: NA
v_call: TRBV20-1
clone_size: many
j_call: TRBJ2-3

cdr3_nt: TGCGCCAGCAGCGGCGGACAGGGAACGATCGAAAAACTGTTTTTT
cdr3_aa: CASSGGQGTIEKLFF
d_call: TRBD1
v_call: TRBV5-1
clone_size: many
j_call: TRBJ1-4

cdr3_nt: TGTGCCAGCAGCCCGGGACTATTCTATGAGCAGTTCTTC
cdr3_aa: CASSPGLFYEQFF
d_call: TRBD2
v_call: TRBV4-2
clone_size: many
j_call: TRBJ2-1

cdr3_nt: TGTGCCAGCAGCCAAGAGGGGACTAGTCTCTACGAGCAGTACTTC
cdr3_aa: CASSQEGTSLYEQYF
d_call: TRBD2
v_call: TRBV4-2
clone_size: many
j_call: TRBJ2-7

cdr3_nt: TGTGCCAGCAGTTTATCCAGGGTTGGAGATACGCAGTATTTT
cdr3_aa: CASSLSRVGDTQYF
d_call: NA
v_call: TRBV27
clone_size: many
j_call: TRBJ2-3

cdr3_nt: TGTGCCACCAGCAGAGGGGGGGGGCATGTTTCACCCCTCCACTTT
cdr3_aa: CATSRGGGHVSPLHF
d_call: NA
v_call: TRBV15
clone_size: many
j_call: TRBJ1-6

cdr3_nt: TGTGCCAGCAGTTCTCGTCTAACGGGGAACACCGGGGAGCTGTTTTTT
cdr3_aa: CASSSRLTGNTGELFF
d_call: NA
v_call: TRBV5-4
clone_size: many
j_call: TRBJ2-2